Listed here are 32 T cell receptor beta chains from one sample, sequenced in a study of chemoradiotherapy in HPV16-positive cancers. This table comes from immunoSEQ multiplex PCR, and its TCRdb copy is limited to in-frame clones, with some not included. The sample consists of about 22,000 clones, over 85% of them appearing once. This specimen consisted of blood, obtained from a patient who underwent chemoradiotherapy. All receptors come from a human donor with HPV-associated anogenital cancer.

The chain uses TRBV2 and TRBJ2-7; D call uncertain. V was pared by 2 bases and J by 4 bases, with 6 bases between. The V gene's germline CDR1 is SNHLY and CDR2 FYNNEI. The CDR3 extends over 12 amino acids. The CDR3 is CASSESGYEQYF. In nucleotides, the CDR3 is TGTGCCAGCAGTGAATCGGGTTACGAGCAGTACTTC.

The gene calls are TRBV28 and TRBJ1-2, with 10 bases matching TRBD1. Germline V lookup: CDR1 MDHEN, CDR2 SYDVKM. After removal of 5 bases from V and 2 bases from J, the junction contained 8 bases not matched to a gene. The CDR3 has 16 amino acids. CDR3 DNA sequence: TGTGCCAGCAGTGCGGGGGTGGGACAGGGGAACTATGGCTACACCTTC. Protein: CASSAGVGQGNYGYTF.

In its sample, this clone was seen once. J is TRBJ2-1 and V is TRBV6-4; the D call may be TRBD1 or TRBD2 (5 bases each). The germline V and J ends were trimmed by 0 bases and 7 bases, with 7 bases remaining between them. The CDR3 totals 13 residues. Germline values: CDR1 MRHNA, CDR2 SNTAGT. CDR3 sequence: CASSDSGVNEQFF. The CDR3 region has the DNA TGTGCCAGCAGTGACTCGGGGGTGAATGAGCAGTTCTTC.

This chain connects TRBV9 to TRBJ2-5; D ambiguous. Trimming removed 1 base from V and 2 bases from J, with 12 bases in between. The CDR3 is 15 residues long. Per the germline V gene, CDR1 is SGDLS and CDR2 is YYNGEE. CDR3 in DNA: TGTGCCAGCAGCGTATCAGGAGTACCTCAAGAGACCCAGTACTTC. Its protein product is CASSVSGVPQETQYF.

The genes are TRBV11-2 and TRBJ2-3; 10 nucleotides match TRBD2. Germline trimming cut 7 bases from V and 3 bases from J; bases unmatched to any gene: 10. The CDR3 is 16 residues long. From germline, CDR1 is SGHAT and CDR2 FQNNGV. The CDR3 DNA reads as TGTGCCAGCAACGATCTAGCGGGAGTCGAGACAGATACGCAGTATTTT. Protein sequence: CASNDLAGVETDTQYF.

This clone turned up a few times. The chain uses TRBV5-1 and TRBJ1-3; TRBD1 is a possible D gene (5 bases). In germline, CDR1 is SGHRS, CDR2 YFSETQ. The length of the CDR3 is 14 residues. The germline V and J ends were trimmed by 3 bases and 4 bases, with 11 bases remaining between them. CDR3 bases: TGCGCCAGCAGCTGGGGACCGACGGGAAACACCATATATTTT. The encoded protein is CASSWGPTGNTIYF.

The chain has TRBV6-1 and TRBJ2-1; TRBD2 matches 8 bases. The CDR3 is made up of 15 amino acids. Germline CDR1 reads MNHNS; CDR2 reads SASEGT. Trimming took 5 bases from V and 4 from J; bases not matched to a gene: 7. The CDR3: CASSPSGGEYNEQFF. The CDR3 DNA sequence: TGTGCCAGCAGTCCCAGCGGGGGAGAATACAATGAGCAGTTCTTC.

V gene TRBV6-4 combines with J gene TRBJ2-2, with 9 bases that match TRBD1. The CDR3 is made up of 16 amino acids. From germline, CDR1 is MRHNA and CDR2 SNTAGT. The V and J ends lost 2 bases and 3 bases, in that order; junction bases with no gene match: 4. CDR3 amino acids: CASSDGGTGYTGELFF. Written as DNA, the CDR3 is TGTGCCAGCAGTGACGGGGGGACAGGGTACACCGGGGAGCTGTTTTTT.

This clone ranks as medium-sized. The chain combines TRBV2 with TRBJ1-4; a possible D gene is TRBD1 (5 bases). Germline V CDR1 and CDR2: SNHLY, FYNNEI. There are 15 residues in the CDR3. Trimming stripped 6 bases from V and 7 bases from J, with 18 bases between. The chain's CDR3 is CASRTGTADTEKLFF. In DNA, the CDR3 is TGTGCCAGCAGAACCGGGACGGCCGACACTGAAAAACTGTTTTTT.

This clone was detected once. The V gene is TRBV6-4, the J gene TRBJ2-2; TRBD2 is a possible D gene (6 bases). Germline V gives CDR1 MRHNA, CDR2 SNTAGT. The CDR3 spans 13 residues. V was shortened by 5 bases and J by 6 bases, with 10 bases between the two germline ends. CDR3 DNA: TGTGCCAGCAGTCGAACGGGGGCCGGGGAGCTGTTTTTT. This codes for CASSRTGAGELFF.

This clone was counted a single time. The chain couples TRBV4-2 to TRBJ2-7; TRBD1 agrees at 8 bases. The CDR3 contains 16 residues. Germline CDR1 LGHNA, CDR2 YNFKEQ. Unmatched junction bases numbered 6, after V lost 1 base and J lost 1 base. CDR3 sequence: CASSQASRDRSYEQYF. CDR3 nucleotides: TGTGCCAGCAGCCAAGCGAGTAGGGACAGGTCCTACGAGCAGTACTTC.

V is TRBV28 and J is TRBJ1-2; a weak D match, TRBD1 (6 bases). Trimming removed 10 bases from V and 7 bases from J, with 13 bases in between. The germline V gene has CDR1 MDHEN and CDR2 SYDVKM. The CDR3 consists of 11 residues. The CDR3 DNA sequence: TGTGCCACGTTCCAGGGGCTTGGCTACACCTTC. Its protein is CATFQGLGYTF.

This clone has just a few counts. The CDR3 bases are TGTGCCAGCAGCCCTAGCCGACAGGGAGTCACTGAAGCTTTCTTT. Translation: CASSPSRQGVTEAFF. The J gene is TRBJ1-1, the V gene TRBV7-2; 7 bases are shared with TRBD1. With 5 bases clipped from V and 4 bases from J, the junction kept 10 bases outside the gene matches. The CDR3 loop spans 15 amino acids. The germline CDR1 and CDR2 sequences are SGHTA and FQGNSA.

This chain links TRBV7-9 with TRBJ1-3; D unresolved. There are 14 residues in the CDR3. The V end lost 5 bases, the J end lost 7 bases, and 15 bases lay between the germline ends. From germline, CDR1 is SEHNR and CDR2 FQNEAQ (reference sequence). The DNA of the CDR3 is TGTGCCAGCAGCCCGGACCTACAGTGGAACACCATATATTTT. Amino acids: CASSPDLQWNTIYF.

V and J are TRBV6-6 and TRBJ2-7; TRBD1 is a possible D gene (6 bases). Germline CDR1 reads MNHNY; CDR2 reads SVGAGI (reference sequence). The CDR3 runs 16 residues. Trimming took 8 bases from V and 1 from J, leaving 21 bases between them. The CDR3 coding sequence is TGTGCCAGCGGAGTACATTGGACAGCGTATTCCTACGAGCAGTACTTC. Its protein product is CASGVHWTAYSYEQYF.

The CDR3 DNA is TGCGCCAGCAGCCAAGGATTTACGGGGATTAACAATGAGCAGTTCTTC. It is translated as CASSQGFTGINNEQFF. This sequence joins TRBV4-3 and TRBJ2-1, with D possibly being TRBD2 (5 bases). The CDR3 extends over 16 amino acids. V was shortened by 1 base and J by 5 bases, with 15 bases between the two germline ends. CDR1 is LGHNA, CDR2 YSLEER, per germline.

The chain links TRBV11-2 to TRBJ1-4; 8 positions match TRBD1. Germline loops: CDR1 SGHAT, CDR2 FQNNGV. The CDR3 runs 14 residues. The V and J ends lost 5 bases and 8 bases, in that order; junction bases with no gene match: 7. The CDR3 reads CASSLTGAGEKLFF. DNA of the CDR3: TGTGCCAGCAGCCTGACAGGGGCCGGAGAAAAACTGTTTTTT.

The CDR3 DNA reads TGCGCCAGCAGCTTCAATCAAGGGGCCACCTACGAGCAGTACTTC. This encodes CASSFNQGATYEQYF. This chain links TRBV5-1 with TRBJ2-7; D might be TRBD1 (5 bases). Between the trimmed V and J ends, which lost 2 bases and 2 bases, there was a span of 14 bases. Germline-derived CDR1 and CDR2 are SGHRS and YFSETQ. The CDR3 sequence is 15 residues long.

The rearrangement uses TRBV7-3 and TRBJ2-1; 11 positions agree with TRBD1. The V and J ends lost 3 bases and 12 bases, in that order; junction bases with no gene match: 7. The CDR3 is 14 amino acids. The germline V gene encodes CDR1 SGHTA and CDR2 FQGTGA. CDR3 loop: CASSLDRGPFGQFF. DNA for the CDR3: TGTGCCAGCAGCTTGGACAGGGGGCCTTTTGGGCAGTTCTTC.

This clone was found once. This chain joins TRBV9 and TRBJ2-3; TRBD2 agrees at 8 bases. Losses at the gene ends were 4 bases for V and 0 bases for J; bases not matched to a gene: 7. CDR1 is SGDLS, CDR2 YYNGEE, per germline. The CDR3 totals 16 residues. The CDR3 sequence: CASSNSGASSTDTQYF. The CDR3 DNA is TGTGCCAGCAGCAATAGCGGGGCCTCTAGCACAGATACGCAGTATTTT.

The CDR3 nucleotides are TGTGCCAGCAGCTTACAGGCCGATAGTTCACCCCTCCACTTT. As protein: CASSLQADSSPLHF. This sequence joins TRBV7-6 and TRBJ1-6; no firm D call. Between the trimmed V and J ends, which lost 2 bases and 9 bases, there was a span of 11 bases. The CDR3 covers 14 residues. The V gene's germline CDR1 is SGHVS and CDR2 FNYEAQ. The entire variable domain, with the rest obtained from reference TRBV7-6 and TRBJ1-6, is as follows: GAGVSQSPRYKVTKRGQDVALRCDPISGHVSLYWYRQALGQGPEFLTYFNYEAQQDKSGLPNDRFSAERPEGSISTLTIQRTEQRDSAMYRCASSLQADSSPLHFGNGTRLTVT.

This clone was found once. The chain joins TRBV19 to TRBJ1-6, with TRBD1 matching over 8 bases. V was clipped by 5 bases and J by 7 bases; unmatched bases: 7. Germline lookup yields CDR1 LNHDA and CDR2 SQIVND (reference sequence). The CDR3 totals 15 residues. The CDR3 loop reads CASSPSYRGNSPLHF. In DNA, the CDR3 is TGTGCCAGTAGTCCATCTTACAGGGGGAATTCACCCCTCCACTTT.

J is TRBJ1-1 and V is TRBV14, with TRBD1 as a possible D gene (5 bases). The CDR3 is 13 residues long. Looked up from germline, CDR1 is SGHDN and CDR2 is FVKESK. With 6 bases removed from V and 2 bases from J, the gap between germline ends came to 10 bases. CDR3 protein: CASRKGLNTEAFF. The CDR3 DNA reads as TGTGCCAGCAGGAAGGGGTTAAACACTGAAGCTTTCTTT.

The chain joins TRBV27 to TRBJ2-7, with D tentatively TRBD2 (6 bases). Between the trimmed V and J ends, which lost 7 bases and 2 bases, there was a span of 12 bases. This CDR3 has 13 residues. CDR1 MNHEY and CDR2 SMNVEV come from the germline V gene (reference sequence). CDR3 nucleotides: TGTGCCAGCAAGGGTAGCGGTACCTACGAGCAGTACTTC. Translated, it gives CASKGSGTYEQYF.

V gene TRBV18 combines with J gene TRBJ2-7; D not resolved. Germline CDR1 reads KGHSH; CDR2 reads LQKENI. The V and J ends lost 2 bases and 3 bases respectively, with 11 bases between them. The CDR3 covers 14 residues. The CDR3 nucleotides are TGTGCCAGCTCACCAGTTGAAGGCCGCTACGAGCAGTACTTC. Translating it yields CASSPVEGRYEQYF.

The V gene is TRBV15, the J gene TRBJ2-2; D gene uncertain. There are 12 residues in the CDR3. The V gene's germline CDR1 is LNHNV and CDR2 YYDKDF (reference sequence). Trimming pared 1 base from V and 5 bases from J, leaving 2 bases between. The CDR3 region is CATSRVTGELFF. Written as DNA, the CDR3 is TGTGCCACCAGCAGAGTGACCGGGGAGCTGTTTTTT.

The rearrangement links TRBV11-2 to TRBJ1-2; 7 bases match TRBD1. This CDR3 region has 14 residues. Unmatched junction bases numbered 7, after V lost 5 bases and J lost 4 bases. The germline V gene encodes CDR1 SGHAT and CDR2 FQNNGV. In nucleotides, the CDR3 is TGTGCCAGCAGCAAAAAACAGGGGTCCTATGGCTACACCTTC. It is translated as CASSKKQGSYGYTF.

This chain connects TRBV11-2 to TRBJ2-5; no clear D gene. This CDR3 is 15 amino acids long. CDR1 and CDR2 from the germline V gene are SGHAT and FQNNGV. The V and J ends lost 1 base and 1 base respectively, with 10 bases between them. CDR3 bases: TGTGCCAGCAGCTTAGGGGGTTTCGCCCAAGAGACCCAGTACTTC. Its protein product is CASSLGGFAQETQYF.

The gene calls are TRBV7-6 and TRBJ2-3; D remains unclear. The CDR3 extends over 13 amino acids. Germline values: CDR1 SGHVS, CDR2 FNYEAQ. V was shortened by 5 bases and J by 0 bases, with 6 bases between the two germline ends. This CDR3 is CASSRTSTDTQYF. The CDR3, as DNA: TGTGCCAGCAGCCGTACTAGCACAGATACGCAGTATTTT.

J is TRBJ2-2 and V is TRBV5-1, with TRBD1 as a possible D gene (6 bases). This CDR3 contains 15 residues. The V gene lost 4 bases and the J gene lost 1 base, with 11 bases spanning the gap. In germline, CDR1 is SGHRS, CDR2 YFSETQ. The CDR3 loop is CASSKKQGNTGELFF. The CDR3 coding sequence is TGCGCCAGCAGCAAAAAACAGGGGAACACCGGGGAGCTGTTTTTT.

The J gene is TRBJ1-2, the V gene TRBV20-1; D gene ambiguous. Between the trimmed V and J ends, which lost 5 bases and 8 bases, there was a span of 12 bases. The CDR3 runs to 11 residues. Germline V gene lookup returns CDR1 DFQATT and CDR2 SNEGSKA (reference sequence). The CDR3 here is CSASPGFGYTF. DNA of the CDR3: TGCAGTGCTTCCCCCGGGTTCGGCTACACCTTC.

The chain uses TRBV7-3 and TRBJ2-1; 12 nucleotides line up with TRBD2. J lost 7 bases, V lost 1 base, and 11 bases had no gene match. CDR1 and CDR2 (germline): SGHTA, FQGTGA. There are 18 residues in the CDR3. The CDR3 loop is CASSLKARGTSGRNEQFF. CDR3 nucleotide sequence: TGTGCCAGCAGCTTAAAGGCTCGCGGGACTAGCGGGCGGAATGAGCAGTTCTTC.